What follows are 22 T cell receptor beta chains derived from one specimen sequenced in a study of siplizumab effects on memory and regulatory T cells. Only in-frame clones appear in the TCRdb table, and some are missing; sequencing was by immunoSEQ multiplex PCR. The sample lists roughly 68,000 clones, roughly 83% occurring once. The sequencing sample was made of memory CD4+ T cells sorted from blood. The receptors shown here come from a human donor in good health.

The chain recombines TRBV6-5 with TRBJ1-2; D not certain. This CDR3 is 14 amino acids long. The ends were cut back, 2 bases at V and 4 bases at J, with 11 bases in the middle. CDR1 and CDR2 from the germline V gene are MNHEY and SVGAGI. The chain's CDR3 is CASSYGDTAYGYTF. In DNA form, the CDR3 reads TGTGCCAGCAGTTACGGCGACACCGCCTATGGCTACACCTTC.

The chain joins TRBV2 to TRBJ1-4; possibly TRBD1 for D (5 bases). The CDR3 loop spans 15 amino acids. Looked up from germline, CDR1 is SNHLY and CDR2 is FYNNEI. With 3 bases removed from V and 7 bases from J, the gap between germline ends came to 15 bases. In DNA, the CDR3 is TGTGCCAGCAGTGATATGTTCAGGGCGGGTGAAAAACTGTTTTTT. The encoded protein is CASSDMFRAGEKLFF.

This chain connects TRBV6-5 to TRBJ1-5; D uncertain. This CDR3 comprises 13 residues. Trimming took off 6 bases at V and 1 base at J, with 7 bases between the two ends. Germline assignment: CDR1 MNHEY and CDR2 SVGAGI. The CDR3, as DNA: TGTGCCAGCAGGACTGGGAGCAATCAGCCCCAGCATTTT. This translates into CASRTGSNQPQHF.

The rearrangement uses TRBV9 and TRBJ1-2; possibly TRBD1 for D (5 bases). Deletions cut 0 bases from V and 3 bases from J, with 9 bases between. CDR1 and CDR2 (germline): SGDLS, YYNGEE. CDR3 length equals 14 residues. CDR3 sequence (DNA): TGTGCCAGCAGCGTAGATGGGGGTTACTATGGCTACACCTTC. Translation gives CASSVDGGYYGYTF.

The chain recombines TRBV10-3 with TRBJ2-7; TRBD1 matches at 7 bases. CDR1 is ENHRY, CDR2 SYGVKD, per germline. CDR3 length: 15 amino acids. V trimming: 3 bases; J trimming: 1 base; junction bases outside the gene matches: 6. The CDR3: CAISDPGQISYEQYF. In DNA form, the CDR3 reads TGTGCCATCAGTGACCCGGGACAGATTTCCTACGAGCAGTACTTC.

CDR3 amino acids: CASSSGLGGSSPLHF. In DNA, the CDR3 is TGTGCCAGCAGCTCCGGTCTGGGGGGGAGCTCACCCCTCCACTTT. The chain is built from TRBV11-3 and TRBJ1-6; TRBD1 might be the D (5 bases). This CDR3 has 15 amino acids. Germline V lookup: CDR1 SGHNT, CDR2 YENEEA. Trimming left V 4 bases short and J 10 bases short, with 17 bases between.

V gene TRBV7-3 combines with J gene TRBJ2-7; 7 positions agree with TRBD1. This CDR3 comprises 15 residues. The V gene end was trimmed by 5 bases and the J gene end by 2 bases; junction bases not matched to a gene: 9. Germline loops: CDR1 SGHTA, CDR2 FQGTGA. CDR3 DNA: TGTGCCAGCAGCCTCAACCGGGACAGACCCTACGAGCAGTACTTC. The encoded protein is CASSLNRDRPYEQYF.

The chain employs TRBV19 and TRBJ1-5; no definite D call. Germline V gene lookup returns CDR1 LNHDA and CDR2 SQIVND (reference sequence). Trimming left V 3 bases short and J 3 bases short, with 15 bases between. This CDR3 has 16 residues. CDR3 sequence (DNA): TGTGCCAGTAGTATTCCTGACATTTTTTCCAATCAGCCCCAGCATTTT. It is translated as CASSIPDIFSNQPQHF.

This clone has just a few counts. CDR3 nucleotide sequence: TGTGCCAGCAGCTTACGGGGGGGGCTTGTGGAGACCCAGTACTTC. Translated, it gives CASSLRGGLVETQYF. The V gene is TRBV7-9, the J gene TRBJ2-5, with 8 bases fitting TRBD2. Trimming cost V 2 bases and J 5 bases; bases outside gene matches: 7. Germline V gene data show CDR1 as SEHNR and CDR2 as FQNEAQ (reference sequence). The CDR3 covers 15 residues.

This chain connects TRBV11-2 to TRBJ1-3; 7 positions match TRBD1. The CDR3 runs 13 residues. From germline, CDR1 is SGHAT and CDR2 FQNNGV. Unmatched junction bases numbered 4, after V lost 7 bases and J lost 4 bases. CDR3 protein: CASTLGGGNTIYF. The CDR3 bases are TGTGCCAGCACTCTAGGGGGCGGAAACACCATATATTTT.

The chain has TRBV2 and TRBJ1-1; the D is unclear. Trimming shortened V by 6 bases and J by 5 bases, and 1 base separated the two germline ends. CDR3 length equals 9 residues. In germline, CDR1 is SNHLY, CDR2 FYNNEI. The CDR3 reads CASRTEAFF. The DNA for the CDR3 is TGTGCCAGCAGGACTGAAGCTTTCTTT.

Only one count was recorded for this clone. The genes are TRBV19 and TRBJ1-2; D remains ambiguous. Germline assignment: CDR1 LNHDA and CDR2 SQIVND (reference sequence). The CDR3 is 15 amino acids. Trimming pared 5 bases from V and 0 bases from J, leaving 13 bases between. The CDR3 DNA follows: TGTGCCAGTAGTCAAGGACCCCACACTAACTATGGCTACACCTTC. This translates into CASSQGPHTNYGYTF.

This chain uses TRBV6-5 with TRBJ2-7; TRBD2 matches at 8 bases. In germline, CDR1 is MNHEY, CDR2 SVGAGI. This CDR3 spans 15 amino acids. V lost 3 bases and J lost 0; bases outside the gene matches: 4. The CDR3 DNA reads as TGTGCCAGCAGTTATTCAGGACTAGCCTCCTACGAGCAGTACTTC. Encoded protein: CASSYSGLASYEQYF.

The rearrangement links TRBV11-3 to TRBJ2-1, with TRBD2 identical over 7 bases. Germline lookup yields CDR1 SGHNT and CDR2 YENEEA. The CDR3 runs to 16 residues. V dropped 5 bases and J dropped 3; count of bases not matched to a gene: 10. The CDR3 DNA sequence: TGTGCCAGCAGCCCCCCCGGAGTAGCGGGCTACAATGAGCAGTTCTTC. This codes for CASSPPGVAGYNEQFF.

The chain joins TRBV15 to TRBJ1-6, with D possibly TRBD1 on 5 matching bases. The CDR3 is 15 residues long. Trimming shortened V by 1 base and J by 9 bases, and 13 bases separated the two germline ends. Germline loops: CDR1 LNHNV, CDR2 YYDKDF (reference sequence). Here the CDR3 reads CATSRGLSGVSPLHF. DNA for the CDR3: TGTGCCACCAGCAGAGGACTTTCGGGGGTTTCACCCCTCCACTTT.

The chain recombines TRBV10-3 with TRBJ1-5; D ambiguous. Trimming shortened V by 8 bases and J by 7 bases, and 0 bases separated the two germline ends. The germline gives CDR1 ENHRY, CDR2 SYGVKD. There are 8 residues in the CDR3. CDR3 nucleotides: TGTGCCATCCAGCCCCAGCATTTT. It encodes CAIQPQHF.

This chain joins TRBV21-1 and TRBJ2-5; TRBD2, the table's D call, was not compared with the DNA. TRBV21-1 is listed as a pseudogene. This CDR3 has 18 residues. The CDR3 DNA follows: TGTGCCAGCAGCAATAAGGGCGAGCGGGGGGCCCCCCGGGAGACCCAGTACTTC. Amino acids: CASSNKGERGAPRETQYF.

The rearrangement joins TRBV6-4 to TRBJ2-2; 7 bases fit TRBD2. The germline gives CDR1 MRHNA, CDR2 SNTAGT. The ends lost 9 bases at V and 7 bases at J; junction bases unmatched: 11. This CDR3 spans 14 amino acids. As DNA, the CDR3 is TGTGCCAGAATTGCTGGGACTACTTTCGGGGAGCTGTTTTTT. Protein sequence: CARIAGTTFGELFF.

The CDR3 region is CASSQEIASGTPSYEQYF. CDR3 coding DNA: TGCGCCAGCAGCCAAGAGATAGCCTCGGGGACGCCGTCCTACGAGCAGTACTTC. The chain combines TRBV4-1 with TRBJ2-7, with D perhaps matching TRBD1 or TRBD2 (5 bases each). The CDR3 contains 18 residues. The V gene lost 0 bases and the J gene lost 1 base, with 19 bases spanning the gap. Germline CDR1 MGHRA, CDR2 YSYEKL.

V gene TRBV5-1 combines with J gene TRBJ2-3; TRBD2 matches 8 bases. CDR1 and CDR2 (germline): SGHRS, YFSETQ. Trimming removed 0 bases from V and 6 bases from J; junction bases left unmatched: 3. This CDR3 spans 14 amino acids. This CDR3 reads CASSLGLASDTQYF. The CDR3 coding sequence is TGCGCCAGCAGCTTGGGACTAGCGTCGGATACGCAGTATTTT.

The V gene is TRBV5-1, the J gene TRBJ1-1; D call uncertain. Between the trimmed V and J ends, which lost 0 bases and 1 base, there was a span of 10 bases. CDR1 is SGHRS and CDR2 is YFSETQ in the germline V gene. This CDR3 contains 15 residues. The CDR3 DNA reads TGCGCCAGCAGCTTGGGGGGAGCAGCGAACACTGAAGCTTTCTTT. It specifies CASSLGGAANTEAFF. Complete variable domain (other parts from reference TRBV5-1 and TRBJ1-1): KAGVTQTPRYLIKTRGQQVTLSCSPISGHRSVSWYQQTPGQGLQFLFEYFSETQRNKGNFPGRFSGRQFSNSRSEMNVSTLELGDSALYLCASSLGGAANTEAFFGQGTRLTVV.

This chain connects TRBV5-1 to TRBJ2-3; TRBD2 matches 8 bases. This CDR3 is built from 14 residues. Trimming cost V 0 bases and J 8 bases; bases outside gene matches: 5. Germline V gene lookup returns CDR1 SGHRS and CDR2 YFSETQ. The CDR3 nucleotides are TGCGCCAGCAGCTTGGATCGGGGGGGAACTACGCAGTATTTT. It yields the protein CASSLDRGGTTQYF.